What follows are 2 T cell receptor beta chains derived from one specimen sequenced in a study of graft-versus-host responses after intestinal transplantation. Their antigen targets remain unknown. The assay was immunoSEQ multiplex PCR, and TCRdb's table has in-frame clones only and misses some. The sample includes about 78,000 clones, around 87% of them seen just once. The source was unstimulated CD8+ T cells sorted from spleen or lymph node cells, collected before transplant. Receptors originate from a human donor who was the organ donor for an intestinal transplant.

The J gene is TRBJ1-1, the V gene TRBV9, with D possibly being TRBD1 (6 bases). V was trimmed by 1 base and J by 7 bases, leaving 14 bases between them. Germline values: CDR1 SGDLS, CDR2 YYNGEE. The CDR3 is 14 residues long. CDR3 amino acids: CASSVSGGHSEAFF. The CDR3 DNA reads as TGTGCCAGCAGCGTATCTGGGGGCCACAGTGAAGCTTTCTTT.

This clone was picked up one time. The rearrangement uses TRBV11-2 and TRBJ1-2; 9 nucleotides align to TRBD1. Germline V gives CDR1 SGHAT, CDR2 FQNNGV. V shed 5 bases, J shed 4 bases, and the junction held 2 bases outside the gene matches. This CDR3 spans 13 amino acids. The CDR3 sequence: CASSPGQGYGYTF. The CDR3 region has the DNA TGTGCCAGCAGCCCGGGACAGGGCTATGGCTACACCTTC.